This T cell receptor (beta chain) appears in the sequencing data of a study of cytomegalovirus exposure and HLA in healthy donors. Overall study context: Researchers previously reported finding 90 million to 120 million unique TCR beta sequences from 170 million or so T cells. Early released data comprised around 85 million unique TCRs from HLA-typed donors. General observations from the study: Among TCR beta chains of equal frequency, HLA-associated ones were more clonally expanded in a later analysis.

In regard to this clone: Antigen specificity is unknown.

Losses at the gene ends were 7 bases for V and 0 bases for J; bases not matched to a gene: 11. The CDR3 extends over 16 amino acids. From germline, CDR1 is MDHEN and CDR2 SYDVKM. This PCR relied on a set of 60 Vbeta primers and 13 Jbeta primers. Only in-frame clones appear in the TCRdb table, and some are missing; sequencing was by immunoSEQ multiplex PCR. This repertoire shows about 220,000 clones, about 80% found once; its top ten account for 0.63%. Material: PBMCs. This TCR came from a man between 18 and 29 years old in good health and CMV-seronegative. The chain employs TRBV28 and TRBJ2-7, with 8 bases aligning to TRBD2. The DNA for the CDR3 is TGTGCCAGCACTCCGGGGGGGGCGTCGAGCTCCTACGAGCAGTACTTC. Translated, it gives CASTPGGASSSYEQYF.